This T cell receptor beta chain was recovered during a study of patients and donors after allogeneic stem cell transplantation. Germline V gene lookup returns CDR1 SNHLY and CDR2 FYNNEI. V lost 8 bases and J 6 bases, leaving 12 bases between the germline ends. CDR3 length: 12 residues. In this sample, this clonotype turned up once. TCRdb redid the calling of the RT-PCR reads with MiXCR, one entry per CDR3 protein. The sample has approximately 160,000 distinct CDR3 sequences, about 29% seen once. The sample comprised blood, either unsorted or a sorted T cell fraction (not recorded which). The chain combines TRBV2 with TRBJ2-3; D is undetermined. The sequence derives from a human donor who was either an allogeneic HSCT recipient or a stem cell or donor lymphocyte infusion donor (not recorded which). It is not recorded whose cells these are; they may come from a transplant donor. The CDR3 is CASRLQLDTQYF. CDR3 bases: TGTGCCAGCCGATTGCAGCTCGATACGCAGTATTTT.